The source of this T cell receptor (beta chain) is a study of cytomegalovirus exposure and HLA in healthy donors (dated by TCRdb to about 2017). Turning to the overall study: An earlier analysis of several hundred of the donors reported 276 Gb of sequence data and 95 million to 130 million unique TCR beta sequences obtained from about 179 million T cells. Roughly 320 gigabases of sequencing data and roughly 81 million unique TCR sequences made up an early release that covered 500 to 700 HLA-typed donors. Of the approximately 400 genotyped donors, 75% to 85% were placed in the genetic ancestry cluster associated with self-reported Caucasian donors. The study aimed to test whether signatures of past pathogen exposure could be identified by cataloging public T cell receptors. The study used immunosequencing to profile the T cell repertoires of approximately 650 subjects and linked those repertoires to cytomegalovirus serostatus. Along with the approximately 670-subject first cohort, a separate validation cohort of 120 different subjects was used. To predict cytomegalovirus infection status, the study combined high-throughput TCR immunosequencing, statistical association of individual TCRs with disease status, and machine learning. To study patterns of TCR occurrence, a later analysis re-analyzed previously published TCR beta repertoires from 600 to 750 donors and added high-resolution HLA genotyping. Rather than drawing on any new phenotypic data, the later analysis identified candidate immune exposures from TCR beta sequences and the way those sequences occurred across donors. In an earlier analysis of 587 of the donors, high-throughput TCR beta sequencing was used to judge whether each TCR beta V gene segment behaved as functional or pseudogenic. Donor age, sex, ethnicity and CMV serostatus were compiled alongside the repertoire data. In a later genetic analysis, genome-wide SNP genotypes for about 55% of the 666 donors were used, and that subset was treated as a discovery cohort. All discovery cohort repertoires had been generated on a single sequencing platform. HLA typing included class I and class II loci at four-digit resolution. The number of donors typed differed by locus, with about 629-630 for A, B, C, DRB1 and DQB1, around 520 for DQA1, 600 to 610 for DPA1, and some 470 for DPB1. A handful of DR-DQ haplotypes were treated as single units for association and clustering because of strong linkage in the cohort. Among roughly 370 genotyped donors of the cohort, an average of around 240,000 unique TCR beta nucleotide sequences were sequenced per donor, approximately 20% of them non-productive.

The cohort comprised under 700 healthy bone marrow donors. At the time of sampling, every cohort member was nominally healthy, though immune exposures that went unrecorded were likely present. The donor tested CMV seropositive, placing the donor among the roughly 270 seropositive members of the cohort. A peripheral blood sample was provided by each donor, and peripheral blood mononuclear cells were used for TCR beta sequencing. The Qiagen DNeasy Blood Extraction Kit was used to extract genomic DNA from the blood cell samples. About this clone: Its antigen specificity is not known. A read error may account for a junction end that differs from germline.

The library was prepared using the immunoSEQ multiplex PCR assay. The multiplex PCR relied on a mix of 60 forward primers for TCR Vbeta segments and 13 reverse primers for TCR Jbeta segments. A multiplex PCR assay on genomic DNA amplified the CDR3 region of rearranged TCR beta genes. On the Illumina HiSeq System, the amplified TCR beta libraries were sequenced as 87-base-pair reads. Per the source publication's procedure: A later analysis tallied around 80 million unique TCR beta chains across the 640 or so repertoires, and some 10 million of those chains were shared by two or more donors. To remove PCR and sequencing errors, raw reads were error-corrected and collapsed into unique sequences using a nearest-neighbor algorithm that merged closely related sequences. Alignment of CDR3 sequences to IMGT reference sequences was used to assign V, D and J gene segments. Each retained sequence needed at least a six-nucleotide match to both a V gene segment and a J gene segment. A rearrangement was called productive if the CDR3 had no stop codons and remained in frame with V and J, and every other rearrangement was called non-productive. Following IMGT convention, CDR3 was defined as the stretch from the second conserved V-encoded cysteine up to the conserved J-encoded phenylalanine. The earlier analysis of around 640 of the donors excluded sequences that lacked an unambiguous match to a single V gene segment. In an earlier analysis of several hundred of the donors, V segments were called functional above 56.7% productive rearrangements and were called segregating when the between-donor standard deviation exceeded 5%. A statistical classification framework was built to diagnose cytomegalovirus status from the catalog of TCR beta chain sequences. V and J gene assignment, in a later analysis, came from comparing TCR nucleotide sequences with IMGT/GENE-DB human TR gene sequences. The TCRdist pipeline was used in a later analysis to assign CDR3 sequences and most-parsimonious VDJ recombination scenarios. A later analysis defined each TCR beta chain by its CDR3 amino acid sequence plus V-gene family, and excluded reads lacking a unique V-gene family. As a way to deal with suspected cross-contamination and a sequencing artifact, a later analysis dropped under 600 nucleotide sequences that were highly shared and had low generation probability. A later analysis calculated a clonal expansion index for each public chain from normalized within-repertoire ranks of inferred template counts. In a later analysis, generation probabilities were computed using a VDJ recombination model fitted to out-of-frame rearrangements, and the results were checked against IGoR. A later analysis scored TCR-TCR, TCR-HLA and TCR-CMV co-occurrence with hypergeometric tests, applying a repertoire-size bias correction to TCR pairs. In a later analysis, false discovery rates were estimated by permuting HLA or CMV assignments 20 times. In a later analysis, co-occurring TCRs were grouped using DBSCAN, with TCRdist sequence similarity added in when clustering inside HLA-allele-positive subsets. Co-occurrence clustering excluded repertoires with fewer than 30,000 or more than 120,000 public chains, plus five with anomalous nucleotide sharing. Imported from immuneACCESS, the table was reduced by TCRdb to in-frame sequences with V and J called. These copies leave out some clones; in studies compared against another copy, an unresolved V gene accounts for under half, and the cause of the remainder is not known. V and J calls and clone size follow that table, whereas D and trimming were derived from the DNA. In all, the sample holds over 80,000 clones, and 81% of those were seen once. 5.2% of the sample lies in the top ten.

Beyond this particular receptor, the publication reports: A further reported finding was that TCR beta sequences accurately predicted the HLA-A and HLA-B alleles for most subjects in the first cohort. Linkage disequilibrium might explain the correlated functional status among segregating V segments, but an unknown experimental factor could not be excluded. In a later analysis, the rate of TCR association differed among HLA loci, with DRB1 alleles having the most associated TCRs and HLA-C alleles having the fewest. Immune exposure information for the cohort was limited to CMV serostatus. In a later analysis, HLA-associated TCR beta chains showed more clonal expansion and lower generation probabilities than non-associated chains that were equally common. In a later genetic analysis, fewer N-insertions in productive TCRs were reported among donors in an Asian-associated ancestry cluster than the roughly 700-donor mean. The cohort was sequenced for TCR beta chains only, and without alpha or paired-chain data the features that could be detected were limited. Most CMV-associated TCR beta chains appeared to be HLA-restricted in a later analysis, and the HLA associations seemed to be driven largely by CMV exposure. The classifier was reported to diagnose cytomegalovirus status with high specificity and sensitivity in both the original cohort and the validation cohort. Presence/absence analyses assumed roughly uniform sequencing depth across donors, an assumption that may not hold. Because counts were too low, roughly 17 rarely observed V segments, including chromosome 9 orphons, were left out of the earlier analysis of some 600 of the donors. In an earlier analysis of a few hundred of the donors, most TCR beta V segments were observed in productive rearrangements about 87% or about 30% of the time, broadly matching IMGT annotations. In vitro tests confirmed that a few of the cytomegalovirus-associated TCR beta chains recognize cytomegalovirus antigens. Because HLA typing was missing for some donors at each locus, association tests included only the typed subset. Several of the top co-occurrence clusters appeared to be linked to parvovirus B19, influenza, CMV and Epstein-Barr virus, according to a later analysis. Most TCR sequences were seen in very few donors, while some public TCRs were found in many individuals. It was suggested by the authors that the approach could potentially be generalized to other disease states and immunological phenotypes. A cluster of highly shared sequence variants was judged likely to represent a technical artifact of the sequencing pipeline. A later genetic analysis associated a missense DCLRE1C variant with V-gene and J-gene trimming of TCR beta chains, and an independent cohort replicated the association. Assigning TCR associations to individual alleles was difficult when HLA alleles, especially DR and DQ, strongly co-occurred. A later analysis associated 16,951 TCR beta sequences with specific HLA alleles at a false discovery rate of 0.05. In the study, approximately 150 TCR beta chains were listed as associated with cytomegalovirus.

This clonotype was sampled from a man in his forties in good health and CMV-seropositive. Input material: PBMCs.

The DNA sequence is given as TGTGCCAGCAGTCAAATTCCCGGGGCAGGGGTAGGCTACACCTTC. Its protein is CASSQIPGAGVGYTF. The V gene is TRBV4-1 and the J gene is TRBJ1-2; perhaps TRBD1 is the D gene, with 6 bases matching. The germline V gene gives CDR1 as MGHRA and CDR2 as YSYEKL. Counted from cysteine to phenylalanine, this CDR3 has 15 amino acids. Just CDR3 DNA is preserved here, 45 bases in frame from base 1.